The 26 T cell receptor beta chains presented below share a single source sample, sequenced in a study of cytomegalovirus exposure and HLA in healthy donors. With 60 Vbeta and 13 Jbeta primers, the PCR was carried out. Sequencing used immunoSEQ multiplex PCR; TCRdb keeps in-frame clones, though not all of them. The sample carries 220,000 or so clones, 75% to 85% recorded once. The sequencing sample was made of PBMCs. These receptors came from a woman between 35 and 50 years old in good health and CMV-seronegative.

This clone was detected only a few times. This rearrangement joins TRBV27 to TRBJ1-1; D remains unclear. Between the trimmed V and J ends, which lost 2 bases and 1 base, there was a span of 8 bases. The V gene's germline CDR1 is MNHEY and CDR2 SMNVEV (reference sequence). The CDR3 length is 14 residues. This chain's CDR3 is CASSLEHTNTEAFF. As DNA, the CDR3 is TGTGCCAGCAGTTTAGAACATACGAACACTGAAGCTTTCTTT.

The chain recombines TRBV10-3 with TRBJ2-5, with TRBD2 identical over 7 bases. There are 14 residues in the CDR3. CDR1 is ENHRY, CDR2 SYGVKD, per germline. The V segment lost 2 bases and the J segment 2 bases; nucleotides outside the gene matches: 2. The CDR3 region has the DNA TGTGCCATCAGTGAGAGGGAGGGGCAAGAGACCCAGTACTTC. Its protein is CAISEREGQETQYF.

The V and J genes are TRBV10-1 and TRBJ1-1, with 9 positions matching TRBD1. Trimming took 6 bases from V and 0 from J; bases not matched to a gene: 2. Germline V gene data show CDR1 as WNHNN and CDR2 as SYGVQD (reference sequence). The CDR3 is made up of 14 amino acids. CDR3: CASSTGGMNTEAFF. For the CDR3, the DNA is TGCGCCAGCAGCACAGGGGGCATGAACACTGAAGCTTTCTTT.

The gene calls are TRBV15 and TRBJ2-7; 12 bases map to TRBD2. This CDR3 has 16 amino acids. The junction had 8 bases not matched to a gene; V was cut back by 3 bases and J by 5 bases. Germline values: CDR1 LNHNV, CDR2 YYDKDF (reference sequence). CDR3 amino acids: CATSSPLAGGYDEQYF. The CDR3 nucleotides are TGTGCCACCAGCAGTCCTCTAGCGGGAGGGTATGACGAGCAGTACTTC.

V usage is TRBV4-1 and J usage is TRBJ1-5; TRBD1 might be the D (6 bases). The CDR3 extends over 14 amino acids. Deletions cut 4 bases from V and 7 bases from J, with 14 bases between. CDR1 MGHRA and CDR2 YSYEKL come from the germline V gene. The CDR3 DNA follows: TGCGCCAGCAGCCCGGGGGGGGCCGAGCAGCCCCAGCATTTT. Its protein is CASSPGGAEQPQHF.

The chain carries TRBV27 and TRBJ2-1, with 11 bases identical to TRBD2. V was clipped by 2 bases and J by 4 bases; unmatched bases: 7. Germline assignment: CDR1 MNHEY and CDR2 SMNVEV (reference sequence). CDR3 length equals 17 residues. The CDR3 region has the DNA TGTGCCAGCAGTTTAGCGGCCGGGACTAGCGGATACAATGAGCAGTTCTTC. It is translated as CASSLAAGTSGYNEQFF.

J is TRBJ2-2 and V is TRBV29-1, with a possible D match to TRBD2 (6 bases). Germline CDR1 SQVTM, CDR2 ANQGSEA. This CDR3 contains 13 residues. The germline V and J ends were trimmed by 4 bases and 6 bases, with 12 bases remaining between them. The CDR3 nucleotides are TGCAGCGTTGGGCTAGCGAGCCCCGGGGAGCTGTTTTTT. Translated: CSVGLASPGELFF.

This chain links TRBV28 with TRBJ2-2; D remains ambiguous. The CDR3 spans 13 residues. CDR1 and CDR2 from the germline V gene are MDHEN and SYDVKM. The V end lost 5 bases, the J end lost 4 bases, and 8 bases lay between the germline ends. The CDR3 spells CASSTRSTGELFF. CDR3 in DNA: TGTGCCAGCAGTACGAGAAGCACCGGGGAGCTGTTTTTT.

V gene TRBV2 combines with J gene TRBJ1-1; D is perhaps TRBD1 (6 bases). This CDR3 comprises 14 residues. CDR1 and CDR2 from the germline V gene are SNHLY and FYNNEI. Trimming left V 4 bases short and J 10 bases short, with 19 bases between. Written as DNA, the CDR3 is TGTGCCAGCAGTGTGGGGGGGGCTGGGGGACGAGCTTTCTTT. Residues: CASSVGGAGGRAFF.

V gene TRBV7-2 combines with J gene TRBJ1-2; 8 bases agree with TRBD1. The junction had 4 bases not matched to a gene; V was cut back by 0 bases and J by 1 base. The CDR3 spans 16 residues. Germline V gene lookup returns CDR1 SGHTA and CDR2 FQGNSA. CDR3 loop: CASSLAGQVHNYGYTF. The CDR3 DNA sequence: TGTGCCAGCAGCTTAGCGGGACAGGTACATAACTATGGCTACACCTTC. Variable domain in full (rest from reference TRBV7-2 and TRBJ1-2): GAGVSQSPSNKVTEKGKDVELRCDPISGHTALYWYRQSLGQGLEFLIYFQGNSAPDKSGLPSDRFSAERTGGSVSTLTIQRTQQEDSAVYLCASSLAGQVHNYGYTFGSGTRLTVV.

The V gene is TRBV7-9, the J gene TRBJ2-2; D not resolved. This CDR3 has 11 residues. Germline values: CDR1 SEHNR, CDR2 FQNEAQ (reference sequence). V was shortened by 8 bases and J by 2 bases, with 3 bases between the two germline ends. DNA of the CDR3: TGTGCCAGCGGCAACACCGGGGAGCTGTTTTTT. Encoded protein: CASGNTGELFF. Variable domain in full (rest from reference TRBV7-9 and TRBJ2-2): DTGVSQNPRHKITKRGQNVTFRCDPISEHNRLYWYRQTLGQGPEFLTYFQNEAQLEKSRLLSDRFSAERPKGSFSTLEIQRTEQGDSAMYLCASGNTGELFFGEGSRLTVL.

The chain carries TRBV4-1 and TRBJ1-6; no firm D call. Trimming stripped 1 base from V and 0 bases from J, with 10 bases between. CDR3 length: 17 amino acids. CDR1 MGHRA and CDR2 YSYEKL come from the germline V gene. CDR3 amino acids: CASSQGLASSYNSPLHF. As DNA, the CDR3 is TGCGCCAGCAGCCAAGGACTCGCGAGCTCCTATAATTCACCCCTCCACTTT.

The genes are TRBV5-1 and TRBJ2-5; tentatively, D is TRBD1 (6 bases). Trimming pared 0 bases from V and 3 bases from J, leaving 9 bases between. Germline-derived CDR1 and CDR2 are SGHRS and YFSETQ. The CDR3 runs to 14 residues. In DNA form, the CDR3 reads TGCGCCAGCAGCTTGGGTCACAGGGAAGAGACCCAGTACTTC. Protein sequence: CASSLGHREETQYF.

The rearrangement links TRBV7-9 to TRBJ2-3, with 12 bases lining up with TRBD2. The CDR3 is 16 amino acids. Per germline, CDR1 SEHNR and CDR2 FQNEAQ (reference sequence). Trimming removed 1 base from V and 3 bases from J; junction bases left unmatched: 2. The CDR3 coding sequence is TGTGCCAGCAGCTTAGTGGGGACTAGCGGGACAGATACGCAGTATTTT. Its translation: CASSLVGTSGTDTQYF.

The CDR3 spells CASRVQGNTEAFF. The CDR3, as DNA: TGTGCCAGCAGGGTGCAGGGAAACACTGAAGCTTTCTTT. The rearrangement links TRBV6-6 to TRBJ1-1; D might be TRBD1 (5 bases). V lost 6 bases and J lost 2, with 10 bases in between. Germline CDR1 is MNHNY and CDR2 is SVGAGI (reference sequence). CDR3 length: 13 amino acids.

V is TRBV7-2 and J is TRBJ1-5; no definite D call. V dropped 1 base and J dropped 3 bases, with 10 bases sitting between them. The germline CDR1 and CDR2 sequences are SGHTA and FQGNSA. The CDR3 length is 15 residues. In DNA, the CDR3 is TGTGCCAGCAGCTTAGGAGCAGGCACCAATCAGCCCCAGCATTTT. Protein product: CASSLGAGTNQPQHF. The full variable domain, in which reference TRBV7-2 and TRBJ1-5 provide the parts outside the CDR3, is GAGVSQSPSNKVTEKGKDVELRCDPISGHTALYWYRQSLGQGLEFLIYFQGNSAPDKSGLPSDRFSAERTGGSVSTLTIQRTQQEDSAVYLCASSLGAGTNQPQHFGDGTRLSIL.

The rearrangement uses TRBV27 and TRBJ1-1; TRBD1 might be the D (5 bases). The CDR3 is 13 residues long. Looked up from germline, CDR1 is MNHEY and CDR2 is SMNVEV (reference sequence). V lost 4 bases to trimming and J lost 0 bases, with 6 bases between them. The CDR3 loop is CASSSGMNTEAFF. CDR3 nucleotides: TGTGCCAGCAGTTCAGGGATGAACACTGAAGCTTTCTTT.

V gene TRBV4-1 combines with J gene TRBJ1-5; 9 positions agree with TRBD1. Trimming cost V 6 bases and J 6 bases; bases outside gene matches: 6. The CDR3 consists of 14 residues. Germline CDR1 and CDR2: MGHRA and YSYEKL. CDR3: CASSLQGAGQPQHF. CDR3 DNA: TGCGCCAGCAGTCTACAGGGGGCTGGTCAGCCCCAGCATTTT.

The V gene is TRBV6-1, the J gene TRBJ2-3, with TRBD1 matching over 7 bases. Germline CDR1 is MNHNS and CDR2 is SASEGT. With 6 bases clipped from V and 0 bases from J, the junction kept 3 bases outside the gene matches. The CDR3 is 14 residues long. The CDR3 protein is CASRGQMSTDTQYF. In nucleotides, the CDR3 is TGTGCCAGCAGGGGACAGATGAGCACAGATACGCAGTATTTT.

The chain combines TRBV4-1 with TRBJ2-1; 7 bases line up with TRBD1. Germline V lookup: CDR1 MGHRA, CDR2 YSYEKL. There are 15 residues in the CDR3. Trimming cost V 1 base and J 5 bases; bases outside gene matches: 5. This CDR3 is CASSQVGQADNEQFF. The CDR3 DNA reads TGCGCCAGCAGCCAAGTAGGACAGGCGGACAATGAGCAGTTCTTC.

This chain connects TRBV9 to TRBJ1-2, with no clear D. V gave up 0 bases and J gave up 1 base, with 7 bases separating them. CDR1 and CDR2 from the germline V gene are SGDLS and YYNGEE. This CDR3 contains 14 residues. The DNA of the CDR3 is TGTGCCAGCAGCGTAGCCTCGGTTAACTATGGCTACACCTTC. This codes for CASSVASVNYGYTF.

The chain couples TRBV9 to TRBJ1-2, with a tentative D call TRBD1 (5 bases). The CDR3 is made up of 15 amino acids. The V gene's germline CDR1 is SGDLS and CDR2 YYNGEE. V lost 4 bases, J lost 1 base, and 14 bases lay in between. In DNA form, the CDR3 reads TGTGCCAGCAGCCACTCCAGGGAGGGTAACTATGGCTACACCTTC. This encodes CASSHSREGNYGYTF.

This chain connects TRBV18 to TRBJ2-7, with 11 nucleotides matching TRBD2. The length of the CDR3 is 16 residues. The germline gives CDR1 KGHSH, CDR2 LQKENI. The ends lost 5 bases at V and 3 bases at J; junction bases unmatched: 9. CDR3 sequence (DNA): TGTGCCAGCTCATCGCTTGAGGGGACTAGCGGCTACGAGCAGTACTTC. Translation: CASSSLEGTSGYEQYF.

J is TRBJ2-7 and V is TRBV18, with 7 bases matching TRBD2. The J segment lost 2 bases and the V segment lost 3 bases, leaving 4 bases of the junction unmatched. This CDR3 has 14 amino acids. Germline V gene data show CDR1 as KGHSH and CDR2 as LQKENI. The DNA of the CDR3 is TGTGCCAGCTCACCGGCGGGAGAAGCCTACGAGCAGTACTTC. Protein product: CASSPAGEAYEQYF.

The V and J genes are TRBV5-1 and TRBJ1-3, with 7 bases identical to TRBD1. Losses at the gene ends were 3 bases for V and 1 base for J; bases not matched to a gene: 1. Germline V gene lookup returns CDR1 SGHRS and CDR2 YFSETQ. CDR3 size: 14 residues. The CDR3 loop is CASSSGQSGNTIYF. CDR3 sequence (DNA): TGCGCCAGCAGCTCGGGACAGTCTGGAAACACCATATATTTT.

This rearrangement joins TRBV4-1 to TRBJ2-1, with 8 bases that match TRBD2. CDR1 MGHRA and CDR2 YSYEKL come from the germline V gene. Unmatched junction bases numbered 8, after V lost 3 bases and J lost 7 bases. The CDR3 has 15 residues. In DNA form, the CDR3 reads TGCGCCAGCAGCCATAGCGGGGCCGGCGGGAATGAGCAGTTCTTC. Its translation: CASSHSGAGGNEQFF.